Listed here is a single T cell receptor (beta chain). The data stem from a study of blood T cell repertoires in COVID-19. About the study: Samples of COVID-19 (acute and convalescent) were obtained from the United States, Italy and Spain.

Per the germline V gene, CDR1 is MGHRA and CDR2 is YSYEKL. V trimming: 0 bases; J trimming: 2 bases; junction bases outside the gene matches: 7. The CDR3 has 16 amino acids. Some clones are missing from TCRdb's copy, which holds only in-frame ones; the method was immunoSEQ multiplex PCR. The sample has some 200,000 clones, roughly 94% seen once. Sample: peripheral blood. The chain is built from TRBV4-1 and TRBJ2-7, with TRBD2 matching 7 bases. This clonotype was obtained from a young man with COVID-19, enrolled during active disease. CDR3 amino acids: CASSQEWPGRAYEQYF. The CDR3 DNA reads TGCGCCAGCAGCCAAGAATGGCCGGGGAGGGCCTACGAGCAGTACTTC.